Listed below are T cell receptor beta chains from one sample, sequenced in a study of response to subunit inactivated influenza vaccine. One entry per CDR3 protein results from TCRdb running MiXCR on the RT-PCR reads. The data contain 430,000 or so distinct CDR3 sequences, about 10% of them seen just once; the ten biggest clones take up about 12%. Sequenced material: PBMCs from blood, taken 40 to 50 days after vaccination. These receptors all come from a man aged 50-60 years who received an inactivated influenza vaccine. Each CDR3 is given with its conserved first and last residue. Size is omitted from some rows. Given values are once, few, many or a class for expanded clones.

j_call	v_call	clone_size	cdr3_aa
TRBJ1-6	TRBV6-5	many	CASSYRGYNSPLHF
TRBJ1-2	TRBV13	many	CATKMTGPSYGYTF
TRBJ1-1	TRBV5-5	few	CASSLGQGLPEAFF
TRBJ2-5	TRBV7-2	few	CASSQLGSLGTQYF
TRBJ1-4	TRBV29-1	many	CSVGSEGLREKLFF
TRBJ2-5	TRBV7-9	-	CASSPPTGYQETQYF
TRBJ1-4	TRBV5-1	-	CASSLALGEKLFF
TRBJ2-4	TRBV18	few	CASSPPAEGNIQYF
TRBJ1-2	TRBV27	many	CASSISPGANYGYTF
TRBJ2-7	TRBV9	-	CASSVGVLPVDEQYF
TRBJ2-5	TRBV29-1	many	CSVVKYQETQYF
TRBJ2-7	TRBV7-8	few	CASWTGISEQYF
TRBJ2-5	TRBV20-1	few	CSRGSGGETQYF
TRBJ2-7	TRBV7-2	-	CASSPLFTYYEQYF
TRBJ2-3	TRBV11-2	many	CASSLDPTSGGAGVDTQYF
TRBJ1-2	TRBV15	-	CASTPSAESNYGYTF
TRBJ2-3	TRBV12-3/TRBV12-4	many	CASRPGLAGFDTQYF
TRBJ2-2	TRBV28	few	CASSILGLAANTGELFF
TRBJ2-2	TRBV7-8	few	CASSLAYRELFF
TRBJ1-2	TRBV3-1	-	CASSQAGLYGYTF
TRBJ1-4	TRBV20-1	-	CSARQGASEKLFF
TRBJ1-3	TRBV12-3/TRBV12-4	many	CASGYSGNTIYF
TRBJ1-6	TRBV12-3/TRBV12-4	-	CASSSAGTGTSPLHF
TRBJ2-7	TRBV5-6	many	CASSFGSGQGVEQYF
TRBJ1-1	TRBV7-9	-	CASSIKGGTEAFF
TRBJ1-5	TRBV28	-	CASTRAGNQPQHF
TRBJ2-3	TRBV7-9	-	CASTSGRTSARTDTQYF
TRBJ2-2	TRBV29-1	few	CSVILVSSANTGELFF
TRBJ2-7	TRBV7-9	-	CASSSGPLGEQYF
TRBJ1-6	TRBV6-5	-	CASSYSGRKNFYNSPLHF
TRBJ2-3	TRBV5-1	few	CASRTDSPTDTQYF
TRBJ2-1	TRBV28	-	CASSFGTAAYNEQFF
TRBJ1-1	TRBV4-1	many	CASHQGRGERTEAFF